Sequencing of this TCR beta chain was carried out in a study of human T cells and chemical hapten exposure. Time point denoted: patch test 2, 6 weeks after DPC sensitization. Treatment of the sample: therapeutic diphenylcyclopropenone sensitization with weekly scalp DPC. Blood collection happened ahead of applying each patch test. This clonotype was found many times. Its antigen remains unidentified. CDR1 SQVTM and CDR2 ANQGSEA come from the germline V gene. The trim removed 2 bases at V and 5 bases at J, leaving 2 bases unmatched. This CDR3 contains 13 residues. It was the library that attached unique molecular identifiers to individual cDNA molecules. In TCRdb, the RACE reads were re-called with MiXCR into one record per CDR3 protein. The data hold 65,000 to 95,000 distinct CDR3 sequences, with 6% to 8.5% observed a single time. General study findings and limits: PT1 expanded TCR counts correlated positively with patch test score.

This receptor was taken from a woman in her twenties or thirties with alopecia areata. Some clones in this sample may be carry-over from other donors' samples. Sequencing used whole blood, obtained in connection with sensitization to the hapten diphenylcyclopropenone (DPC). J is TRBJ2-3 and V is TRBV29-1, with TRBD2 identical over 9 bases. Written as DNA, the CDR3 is TGCAGCGTTGAACAGCGGGGGGTAGATACGCAGTATTTT. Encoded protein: CSVEQRGVDTQYF.